These 15 T cell receptor beta chains share one sample of origin, sequenced in a study of T cell repertoires in cytomegalovirus infection. Their antigens remain unidentified. TCRdb re-called the reads through MiXCR, storing one row per CDR3 protein. The table records about 350,000 distinct CDR3 sequences, about 35% of them present only once. Material: cultured PBMCs, obtained from culture after CMV antigen stimulation. Receptor source: a human donor in good health (CMV status not recorded). Some clones in this sample may be carry-over from other donors' samples.

The chain joins TRBV7-2 to TRBJ2-1; the D is unclear. The V gene lost 4 bases and the J gene lost 7 bases, with 20 bases spanning the gap. Germline V gene lookup returns CDR1 SGHTA and CDR2 FQGNSA. This CDR3 comprises 16 residues. This chain's CDR3 is CASSSPIDQADNEQFF. Here the CDR3 DNA reads TGTGCCAGCAGCTCCCCTATCGATCAGGCGGATAATGAGCAGTTCTTC.

This clonotype was found many times. CDR3 DNA sequence: TGTGCCAGCAGCTCGGACAGGCTCTACACCTTC. It codes for CASSSDRLYTF. The chain employs TRBV7-2 and TRBJ1-2; 7 bases map to TRBD1. Germline CDR1 reads SGHTA; CDR2 reads FQGNSA. J gave up 10 bases and V 4 bases, and 3 bases lay outside the gene matches. The CDR3 contains 11 residues.

The V call is TRBV7-6, the J call TRBJ1-4; 8 bases match TRBD1. V shed 5 bases, J shed 7 bases, and the junction held 9 bases outside the gene matches. The CDR3 spans 15 residues. Germline-derived CDR1 and CDR2 are SGHVS and FNYEAQ. Here the CDR3 reads CASSLRTGMVEKLFF. The CDR3 DNA is TGTGCCAGCAGCCTCCGGACAGGGATGGTTGAAAAACTGTTTTTT.

V is TRBV7-3 and J is TRBJ2-2; TRBD1 or TRBD2 may be the D gene (5 bases each). The V and J ends lost 1 base and 4 bases respectively, with 13 bases between them. Germline V CDR1 and CDR2: SGHTA, FQGTGA. This CDR3 is built from 16 residues. The CDR3 region is CASSLKRGWFTGELFF. The DNA of the CDR3 is TGTGCCAGCAGCTTAAAACGGGGCTGGTTCACCGGGGAGCTGTTTTTT.

This clonotype occurred a few times. This sequence joins TRBV7-2 and TRBJ1-1; D is undetermined. CDR3 length: 13 amino acids. The V end was cut by 3 bases, the J end by 7 bases, with 12 bases between. Germline CDR1 reads SGHTA; CDR2 reads FQGNSA. CDR3 nucleotides: TGTGCCAGCAGCTTTCTGGAGGAGGATGAAGCTTTCTTT. Protein product: CASSFLEEDEAFF.

The chain uses TRBV4-3 and TRBJ2-3; D is possibly TRBD2 (6 bases). CDR3 length: 14 amino acids. Trimming pared 0 bases from V and 4 bases from J, leaving 8 bases between. Germline CDR1 reads LGHNA; CDR2 reads YSLEER. The CDR3 DNA reads as TGCGCCAGCAGCCAAGATACGGGAGCAGATACGCAGTATTTT. This translates into CASSQDTGADTQYF.

This clonotype has just a few counts. The CDR3 reads CASSPSGAGEQYV. CDR3 sequence (DNA): TGTGCCAGCAGTCCTTCAGGGGCCGGGGAGCAGTACGTC. J is TRBJ2-7 and V is TRBV6-2 or TRBV6-3; a weak D match, TRBD1 (6 bases). The CDR3 totals 13 residues. Germline V lookup: CDR1 MNHEY, CDR2 SVGEGT. With 5 bases removed from V and 7 bases from J, the gap between germline ends came to 15 bases.

The V call is TRBV7-9, the J call TRBJ2-6; D gene unclear. The CDR3 sequence is 15 residues long. With 1 base removed from V and 0 bases from J, the gap between germline ends came to 4 bases. Germline V gives CDR1 SEHNR, CDR2 FQNEAQ (reference sequence). The DNA of the CDR3 is TGTGCCAGCAGCTTAGACCTCTCTGGGGCCAACGTCCTGACTTTC. This sequence encodes CASSLDLSGANVLTF.

This clonotype has a count of ten or more. Here the CDR3 reads CASSLNPTPQGSNQPQHF. The CDR3 DNA reads as TGTGCCAGCAGCCTAAATCCTACTCCTCAGGGAAGCAATCAGCCCCAGCATTTT. The rearrangement links TRBV7-8 to TRBJ1-5, with a possible D match to TRBD1 (5 bases). The CDR3 runs to 18 residues. The germline V gene has CDR1 SGHVS and CDR2 FQNEAQ. V lost 5 bases and J 1 base, leaving 21 bases between the germline ends.

This rearrangement joins TRBV7-9 to TRBJ2-7; 9 bases line up with TRBD1. J gave up 4 bases and V 5 bases, and 6 bases lay outside the gene matches. This CDR3 is built from 14 residues. CDR1 and CDR2 from the germline V gene are SEHNR and FQNEAQ (reference sequence). The CDR3 protein is CASSPRQGVYEQYV. Here the CDR3 DNA reads TGTGCCAGCAGCCCAAGACAGGGGGTATACGAGCAGTACGTC.

The genes are TRBV7-2 and TRBJ2-3, with a tentative D call TRBD2 (6 bases). V shed 3 bases and J shed 2 bases, with 12 bases lying between them. This CDR3 comprises 15 residues. Germline loops: CDR1 SGHTA, CDR2 FQGNSA. The CDR3 loop is CASSLGDFSTDTQYF. The CDR3 nucleotides are TGTGCCAGCAGCTTGGGGGACTTCTCCACAGATACGCAGTATTTT.

The J gene is TRBJ2-1, the V gene TRBV7-4; TRBD2 agrees at 11 bases. Germline V gene sequence: CDR1 SGHVT, CDR2 SQSDAQ. The CDR3 has 17 residues. J lost 4 bases, V lost 6 bases, and 11 bases had no gene match. CDR3 sequence reads: CASRSPLSGREYNEQFF. The CDR3 DNA reads TGTGCCAGCAGGTCACCTCTTAGCGGGAGGGAGTACAATGAGCAGTTCTTC.

The V gene is TRBV9, the J gene TRBJ2-7; possibly TRBD1 for D (6 bases). The V and J ends lost 3 bases and 5 bases respectively, with 18 bases between them. The germline V gene has CDR1 SGDLS and CDR2 YYNGEE. The CDR3 has 15 residues. The CDR3 sequence: CASSGTGTDLDEQYF. CDR3 bases: TGTGCCAGCAGCGGCACAGGGACGGACCTGGACGAGCAGTACTTC.

The V and J genes are TRBV19 and TRBJ2-2, with D uncertain. This CDR3 spans 12 amino acids. In germline, CDR1 is LNHDA, CDR2 SQIVND (reference sequence). V lost 3 bases and J 5 bases, leaving 4 bases between the germline ends. The CDR3 loop is CASSILTGELFF. The CDR3 nucleotides are TGTGCCAGTAGTATCTTGACCGGGGAGCTGTTTTTT.

The rearrangement links TRBV6-2 or TRBV6-3 to TRBJ2-5; a weak D match, TRBD2 (6 bases). Deletions cut 3 bases from V and 2 bases from J, with 13 bases between. Germline assignment: CDR1 MNHEY and CDR2 SVGEGT. CDR3 length: 15 residues. The CDR3 DNA reads TGTGCCAGCAGTTATCCCGTGGGACTTCAAGAGACCCAGTACTTC. Translating it yields CASSYPVGLQETQYF.